The 10 T cell receptor beta chains below all came from one sample that was sequenced in a study of blood T cell repertoires in COVID-19. Here immunoSEQ multiplex PCR was the method, and the copy in TCRdb shows in-frame clones only, minus some. In the table there are approximately 77,000 clones, 70% to 90% of which are singletons. The sample taken for sequencing was peripheral blood. These receptors were obtained from a man aged 50 to 60 with active COVID-19.

The chain has TRBV11-2 and TRBJ2-5; TRBD2 is a possible D gene (6 bases). The ends were cut back, 2 bases at V and 1 base at J, with 8 bases in the middle. CDR3 length: 14 amino acids. CDR1 SGHAT and CDR2 FQNNGV come from the germline V gene. Here the CDR3 reads CASSLSGLQETQYF. The CDR3 DNA is TGTGCCAGCAGCTTATCGGGACTCCAAGAGACCCAGTACTTC.

This clone has only one observation. V and J are TRBV30 and TRBJ2-6, with a weak D call TRBD1 (6 bases). Trimming took 4 bases from V and 0 from J, leaving 16 bases between them. This CDR3 comprises 17 residues. Germline lookup yields CDR1 GTSNPN and CDR2 SVGIG (reference sequence). The CDR3, as DNA: TGTGCCTGGAAGGGGGACCCTAACCCCTCTGGGGCCAACGTCCTGACTTTC. Translating it yields CAWKGDPNPSGANVLTF.

In this sample, this clone turned up a few times. The chain recombines TRBV5-1 with TRBJ1-5, with D possibly TRBD1 on 6 matching bases. V lost 2 bases and J lost 6, with 27 bases in between. Germline values: CDR1 SGHRS, CDR2 YFSETQ. The CDR3 runs 19 residues. The CDR3 region is CASSFVLPTLGGPGQPQHF. CDR3 bases: TGCGCCAGCAGCTTTGTGCTCCCTACTCTTGGGGGCCCGGGTCAGCCCCAGCATTTT.

The genes are TRBV5-5 and TRBJ2-5; TRBD2 is a possible D gene (5 bases). V was trimmed by 0 bases and J by 3 bases, leaving 6 bases between them. Germline V gene lookup returns CDR1 SGHKS and CDR2 YYEKEE (reference sequence). CDR3 length: 13 residues. CDR3: CASSLVGKETQYF. As DNA, the CDR3 is TGTGCCAGCAGCTTGGTCGGGAAAGAGACCCAGTACTTC. Complete variable domain (other parts from reference TRBV5-5 and TRBJ2-5): DAGVTQSPTHLIKTRGQQVTLRCSPISGHKSVSWYQQVLGQGPQFIFQYYEKEERGRGNFPDRFSARQFPNYSSELNVNALLLGDSALYLCASSLVGKETQYFGPGTRLLVL.

The V call is TRBV18, the J call TRBJ1-2; 9 bases line up with TRBD1. Trimming removed 2 bases from V and 5 bases from J; junction bases left unmatched: 0. The CDR3 is 13 amino acids. Germline CDR1 reads KGHSH; CDR2 reads LQKENI. This CDR3 reads CASSPGTGYGYTF. The CDR3 DNA is TGTGCCAGCTCACCAGGGACAGGGTATGGCTACACCTTC.

The chain couples TRBV7-2 to TRBJ2-5, with D tentatively TRBD2 (5 bases). Between the trimmed V and J ends, which lost 3 bases and 4 bases, there was a span of 12 bases. CDR1 is SGHTA, CDR2 FQGNSA, per germline. This CDR3 region has 14 residues. CDR3 bases: TGTGCCAGCAGCTTCGTCGGGGAGAGAGAGACCCAGTACTTC. This encodes CASSFVGERETQYF.

The gene calls are TRBV19 and TRBJ2-3; TRBD2 agrees at 8 bases. The V gene end was trimmed by 4 bases and the J gene end by 4 bases; junction bases not matched to a gene: 7. This CDR3 has 15 residues. Germline V gene sequence: CDR1 LNHDA, CDR2 SQIVND (reference sequence). The DNA for the CDR3 is TGTGCCAGTAGTACTATGGCGGGAGGTGCAGATACGCAGTATTTT. It is translated as CASSTMAGGADTQYF. Looking up the rest from reference TRBV19 and TRBJ2-3 gives the full variable domain: DGGITQSPKYLFRKEGQNVTLSCEQNLNHDAMYWYRQDPGQGLRLIYYSQIVNDFQKGDIAEGYSVSREKKESFPLTVTSAQKNPTAFYLCASSTMAGGADTQYFGPGTRLTVL.

The J gene is TRBJ1-1, the V gene TRBV4-1; D is uncertain. The CDR3 sequence is 16 residues long. Trimming removed 2 bases from V and 1 base from J, with 14 bases in between. Germline loops: CDR1 MGHRA, CDR2 YSYEKL. CDR3 in amino acids: CASSQRVTEGNTEAFF. In DNA form, the CDR3 reads TGCGCCAGCAGCCAAAGAGTGACCGAGGGGAACACTGAAGCTTTCTTT.

The rearrangement links TRBV6-5 to TRBJ1-1; 10 nucleotides match TRBD1. After removal of 1 base from V and 3 bases from J, the junction contained 2 bases not matched to a gene. CDR3 size: 15 residues. Looked up from germline, CDR1 is MNHEY and CDR2 is SVGAGI. CDR3 sequence (DNA): TGTGCCAGCAGTTACTATGGACAGGGGGACACTGAAGCTTTCTTT. This encodes CASSYYGQGDTEAFF.

This chain joins TRBV5-5 and TRBJ2-1, with 9 bases fitting TRBD2. This CDR3 is built from 15 residues. Germline assignment: CDR1 SGHKS and CDR2 YYEKEE (reference sequence). The J segment lost 5 bases and the V segment lost 1 base, leaving 4 bases of the junction unmatched. CDR3 loop: CASSLLSGRDNEQFF. The CDR3 nucleotides read TGTGCCAGCAGCTTGCTTAGCGGGAGAGACAATGAGCAGTTCTTC. Full variable domain (missing parts from reference TRBV5-5 and TRBJ2-1): DAGVTQSPTHLIKTRGQQVTLRCSPISGHKSVSWYQQVLGQGPQFIFQYYEKEERGRGNFPDRFSARQFPNYSSELNVNALLLGDSALYLCASSLLSGRDNEQFFGPGTRLTVL.